Listed below are T cell receptor beta chains from one sample, sequenced in a study of cytomegalovirus exposure and HLA in healthy donors. Clones were read by immunoSEQ multiplex PCR, and TCRdb kept only the in-frame ones, dropping some. This sample yields about 170,000 clones, of which approximately 78% are seen a single time; about 0.76% belongs to the top ten. The sequenced sample was PBMCs. The receptors come from a young woman in good health and CMV-seronegative. Each CDR3 is given with its conserved first and last residue. The D gene is left open where the match is weak. Size values are once, few and many counts, or a class for expanded clones, and some rows have none.

.,.,TRBV4-3,TRBJ1-2,TGCGCCAGCAGCCAAGAGAGGGAACAGGGATATGGCTACACCTTC,CASSQEREQGYGYTF
.,.,TRBV27,TRBJ2-1,TGTGCCAGCAATTCGGGAGACTCCTACAATGAGCAGTTCTTC,CASNSGDSYNEQFF
.,once,TRBV6-5,TRBJ1-2,TGTGCCACATTAACAGGGAGTTATGGCTACACCTTC,CATLTGSYGYTF
TRBD1,.,TRBV27,TRBJ2-7,TGTGCCAGCAGTTTATCAGGGACAGCCTACGAGCAGTACTTC,CASSLSGTAYEQYF
.,.,TRBV5-1,TRBJ2-5,TGCGCCAGCAGCTTGGCCTCAGTCCTTCAAGAGACCCAGTACTTC,CASSLASVLQETQYF
.,.,TRBV18,TRBJ1-1,TGTGCCAGCTCACCACCGGCAGGTCCCCCATCGAACACTGAAGCTTTCTTT,CASSPPAGPPSNTEAFF
TRBD1,.,TRBV5-1,TRBJ1-4,TGCGCCAGCAGCGATCGGGACAGGCTGTTTTTT,CASSDRDRLFF
.,.,TRBV9,TRBJ2-5,TGTGCCAGCAGCGTAGCTTCTTGGCCAGAGACCCAGTACTTC,CASSVASWPETQYF
.,.,TRBV6-1,TRBJ2-7,TGTGCCAGCAACCACCCGGGACTCTCCTACGAGCAGTACTTC,CASNHPGLSYEQYF
TRBD2,.,TRBV6-1,TRBJ2-7,TGTGCCAGCAGTTTGGGCGGGAGGGCCAACGAGCAGTACTTC,CASSLGGRANEQYF
.,.,TRBV14,TRBJ2-7,TGTGCCAGCAGCCCGAGCGGTTCCTACGAGCAGTACTTC,CASSPSGSYEQYF
.,.,TRBV28,TRBJ1-5,TGTGCCAGCAGTACCCAGACAGGCGGCAGCAATCAGCCCCAGCATTTT,CASSTQTGGSNQPQHF
TRBD2,.,TRBV19,TRBJ2-1,TGTGCCAGTAGGGGTACGGGACTAGCGGGAGGGCCCTACAATGAGCAGTTCTTC,CASRGTGLAGGPYNEQFF
.,once,TRBV27,TRBJ1-5,TGTGCCAGCAGCCCCGACAGCAATAGCAATCAGCCCCAGCATTTT,CASSPDSNSNQPQHF
.,.,TRBV6-5,TRBJ1-1,TGTGCCAGCAGTACGCGACAGCGAGGGAACACTGAAGCTTTCTTT,CASSTRQRGNTEAFF
TRBD1,.,TRBV28,TRBJ2-1,TGTGCCAGCAGTTCTGGGACAGTCTTCAATGAGCAGTTCTTC,CASSSGTVFNEQFF
TRBD1,.,TRBV5-6,TRBJ2-7,TGTGCCAGCAGCTTGGGACAGGGATCCTACGAGCAGTACTTC,CASSLGQGSYEQYF
TRBD2,.,TRBV6-5,TRBJ2-5,TGTGCCAGCAGTTACTTCGGTAGCGGGAAGCAAGAGACCCAGTACTTC,CASSYFGSGKQETQYF